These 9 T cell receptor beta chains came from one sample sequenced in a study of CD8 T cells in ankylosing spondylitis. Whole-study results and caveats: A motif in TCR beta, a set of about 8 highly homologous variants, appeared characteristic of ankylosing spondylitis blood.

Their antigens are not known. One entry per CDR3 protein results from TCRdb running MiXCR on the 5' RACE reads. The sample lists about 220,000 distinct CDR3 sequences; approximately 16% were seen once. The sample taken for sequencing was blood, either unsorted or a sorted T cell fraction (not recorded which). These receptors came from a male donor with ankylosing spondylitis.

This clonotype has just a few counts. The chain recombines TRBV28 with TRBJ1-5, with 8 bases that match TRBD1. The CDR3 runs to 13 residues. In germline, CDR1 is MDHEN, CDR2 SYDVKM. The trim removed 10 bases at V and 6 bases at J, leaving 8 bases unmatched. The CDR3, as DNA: TGTGCCACCTTAGACAGGGGCGTTCAGCCCCAGCATTTT. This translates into CATLDRGVQPQHF.

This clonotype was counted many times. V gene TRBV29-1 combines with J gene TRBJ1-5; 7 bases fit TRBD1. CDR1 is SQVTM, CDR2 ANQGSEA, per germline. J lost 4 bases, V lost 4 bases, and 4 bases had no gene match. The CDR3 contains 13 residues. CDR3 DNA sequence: TGCAGCGTTGTCGGGACAGAAAATCAGCCCCAGCATTTT. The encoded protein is CSVVGTENQPQHF.

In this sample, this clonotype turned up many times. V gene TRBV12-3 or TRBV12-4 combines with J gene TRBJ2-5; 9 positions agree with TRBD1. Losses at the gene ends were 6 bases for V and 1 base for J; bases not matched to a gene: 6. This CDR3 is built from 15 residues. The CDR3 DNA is TGTGCCAGCAGGGGGGACAGGGCCGGCCAAGAGACCCAGTACTTC. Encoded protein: CASRGDRAGQETQYF.

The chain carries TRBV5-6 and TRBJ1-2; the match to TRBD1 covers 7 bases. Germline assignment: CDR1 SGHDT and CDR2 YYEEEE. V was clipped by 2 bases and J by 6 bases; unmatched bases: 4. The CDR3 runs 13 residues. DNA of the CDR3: TGTGCCAGCAGCTTTTGGACAGGCCATGGCTACACCTTC. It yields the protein CASSFWTGHGYTF.

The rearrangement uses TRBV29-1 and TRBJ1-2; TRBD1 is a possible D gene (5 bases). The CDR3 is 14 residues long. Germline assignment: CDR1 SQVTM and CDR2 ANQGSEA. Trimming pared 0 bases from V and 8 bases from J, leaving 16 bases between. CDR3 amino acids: CSVEDSFRRAGYTF. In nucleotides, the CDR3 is TGCAGCGTTGAAGATTCTTTCCGCAGGGCGGGCTACACCTTC.

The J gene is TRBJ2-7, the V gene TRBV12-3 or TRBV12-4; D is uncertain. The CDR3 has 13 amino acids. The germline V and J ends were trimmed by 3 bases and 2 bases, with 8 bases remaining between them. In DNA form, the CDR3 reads TGTGCCAGCAGTTTCCGACATACCTACGAGCAGTACTTC. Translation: CASSFRHTYEQYF.

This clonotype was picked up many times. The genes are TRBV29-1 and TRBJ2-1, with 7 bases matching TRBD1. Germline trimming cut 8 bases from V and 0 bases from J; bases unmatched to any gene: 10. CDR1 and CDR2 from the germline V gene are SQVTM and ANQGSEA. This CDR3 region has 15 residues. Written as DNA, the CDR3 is TGCAGCTTAACAGGGGCGCTCAGCTCCTACAATGAGCAGTTCTTC. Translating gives CSLTGALSSYNEQFF.

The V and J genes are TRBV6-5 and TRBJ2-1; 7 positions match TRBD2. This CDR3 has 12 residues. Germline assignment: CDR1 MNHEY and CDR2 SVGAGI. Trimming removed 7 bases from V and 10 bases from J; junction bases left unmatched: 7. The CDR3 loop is CASTAGGGEQFF. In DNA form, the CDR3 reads TGTGCCAGCACCGCTGGGGGAGGGGAGCAGTTCTTC.

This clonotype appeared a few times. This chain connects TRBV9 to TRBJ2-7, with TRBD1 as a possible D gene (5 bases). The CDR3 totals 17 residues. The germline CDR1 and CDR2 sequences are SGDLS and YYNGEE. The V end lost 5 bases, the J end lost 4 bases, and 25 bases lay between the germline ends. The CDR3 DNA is TGTGCCAGCAGGACCGGTGGGGCAGATCTTTCCATTTACGAGCAGTACTTC. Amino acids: CASRTGGADLSIYEQYF.